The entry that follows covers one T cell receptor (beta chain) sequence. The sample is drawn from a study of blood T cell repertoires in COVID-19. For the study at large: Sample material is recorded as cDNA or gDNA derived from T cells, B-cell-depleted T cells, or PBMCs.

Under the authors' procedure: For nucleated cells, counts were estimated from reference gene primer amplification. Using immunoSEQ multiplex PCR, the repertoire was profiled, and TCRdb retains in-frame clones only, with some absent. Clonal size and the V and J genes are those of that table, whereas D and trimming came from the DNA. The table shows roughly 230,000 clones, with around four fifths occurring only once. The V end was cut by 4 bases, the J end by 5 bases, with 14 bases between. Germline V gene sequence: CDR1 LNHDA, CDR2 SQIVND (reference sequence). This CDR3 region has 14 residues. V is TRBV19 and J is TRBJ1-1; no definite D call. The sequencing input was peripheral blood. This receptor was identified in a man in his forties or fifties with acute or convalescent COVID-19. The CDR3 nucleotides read TGTGCCAGTAGTACGTACACCCAACTAACTGAAGCTTTCTTT. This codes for CASSTYTQLTEAFF.